This entry lists 28 T cell receptor beta chains sequenced from one sample in a study of OX40 agonist ivuxolimab in advanced cancers. TCRdb's copy holds only in-frame clones and misses some; the assay was immunoSEQ multiplex PCR. The sample yields about 7,000 clones, approximately 80% seen once. Sequenced material: CD4+ or CD8+ T cells sorted from blood, taken in a trial of the OX40 agonist ivuxolimab. All receptors come from an adult with an advanced solid tumor such as melanoma, head and neck, liver or kidney cancer.

V and J are TRBV28 and TRBJ2-1; 7 bases line up with TRBD2. Germline V gives CDR1 MDHEN, CDR2 SYDVKM. This CDR3 spans 16 amino acids. Germline trimming cut 2 bases from V and 2 bases from J; bases unmatched to any gene: 6. The CDR3 protein is CASSLAGGSPYNEQFF. In DNA, the CDR3 is TGTGCCAGCAGTTTAGCTGGCGGGAGCCCCTACAATGAGCAGTTCTTC.

This chain connects TRBV9 to TRBJ2-5; TRBD2 matches 9 bases. Germline CDR1 SGDLS, CDR2 YYNGEE. The CDR3 runs 15 residues. V lost 3 bases, J lost 9 bases, and 12 bases stayed unmatched. CDR3 nucleotide sequence: TGTGCCAGCAGCGCCGGCGGGGGGGGACGGGAGTCCCAGTACTTC. Its protein product is CASSAGGGGRESQYF.

The rearrangement uses TRBV16 and TRBJ1-2; D not resolved. This CDR3 comprises 12 residues. Trimming left V 3 bases short and J 6 bases short, with 8 bases between. In germline, CDR1 is KGHSY, CDR2 FQNENV. The CDR3 loop reads CASSHSADGYTF. DNA for the CDR3: TGTGCCAGCAGCCACTCGGCGGATGGCTACACCTTC.

V gene TRBV7-9 combines with J gene TRBJ2-1; 9 positions agree with TRBD1. Germline CDR1 SEHNR, CDR2 FQNEAQ (reference sequence). This CDR3 comprises 13 residues. The V segment lost 5 bases and the J segment 10 bases; nucleotides outside the gene matches: 6. The CDR3 bases are TGTGCCAGCAGCCCCGCGGGACAGGGCGAGCAGTTCTTC. It is translated as CASSPAGQGEQFF.

The chain is built from TRBV15 and TRBJ2-5; TRBD1 matches 8 bases. CDR3 length equals 13 residues. The V gene's germline CDR1 is LNHNV and CDR2 YYDKDF (reference sequence). Trimming took 4 bases from V and 4 from J; bases not matched to a gene: 2. CDR3 DNA sequence: TGTGCCACCAGCAACGGACAGGGAGAGACCCAGTACTTC. Its protein product is CATSNGQGETQYF.

Comments on this clone: Since the CDR3 does not end with the conserved phenylalanine or tryptophan, this likely comes from a read error. The chain combines TRBV4-3 with TRBJ2-7; 7 bases are shared with TRBD1. The V gene end was trimmed by 5 bases and the J gene end by 3 bases; junction bases not matched to a gene: 13. This CDR3 contains 16 residues. Germline loops: CDR1 LGHNA, CDR2 YSLEER. This CDR3 is CASSENSGQFYYEQYL. In DNA, the CDR3 is TGCGCCAGCAGCGAAAACTCGGGACAGTTTTACTACGAGCAGTACCTC.

The rearrangement links TRBV30 to TRBJ2-2; no definite D call. With 3 bases removed from V and 6 bases from J, the gap between germline ends came to 5 bases. The CDR3 runs 11 residues. Germline values: CDR1 GTSNPN, CDR2 SVGIG (reference sequence). The CDR3 protein is CAWSYPGELFF. CDR3 DNA: TGTGCCTGGAGCTACCCCGGGGAGCTGTTTTTT.

The CDR3 loop reads CASSPSGQNTGELFF. CDR3 DNA sequence: TGTGCCAGCTCACCTTCCGGACAGAACACCGGGGAGCTGTTTTTT. This sequence joins TRBV18 and TRBJ2-2; D is possibly TRBD1 (5 bases). V lost 3 bases and J 1 base, leaving 9 bases between the germline ends. Germline CDR1 reads KGHSH; CDR2 reads LQKENI. The CDR3 runs to 15 residues.

This clone turned up a few times. V gene TRBV6-9 combines with J gene TRBJ2-7; possibly TRBD2 for D (5 bases). Trimming shortened V by 6 bases and J by 5 bases, and 17 bases separated the two germline ends. Germline-derived CDR1 and CDR2 are MNHGY and SVAAGI. The CDR3 length is 14 residues. CDR3 residues: CASSPYLEGDEQYF. In nucleotides, the CDR3 is TGTGCCAGCAGCCCCTACCTCGAGGGCGACGAGCAGTACTTC.

This clone occurred a few times. This sequence joins TRBV19 and TRBJ2-1, with D tentatively TRBD2 (6 bases). This CDR3 has 13 residues. Germline CDR1 and CDR2: LNHDA and SQIVND (reference sequence). V was cut by 5 bases and J by 7 bases, with 12 bases left in between. This CDR3 is CASSPWAGNEQFF. The CDR3 DNA reads as TGTGCCAGTAGTCCCTGGGCGGGAAATGAGCAGTTCTTC.

This rearrangement joins TRBV4-2 to TRBJ2-3; 12 bases match TRBD2. This CDR3 has 18 residues. Germline V gene data show CDR1 as LGHNA and CDR2 as YNFKEQ. V lost 4 bases, J lost 5 bases, and 13 bases stayed unmatched. The DNA for the CDR3 is TGTGCCAGCAGCCCCACTTCCCGACTAGCGGGAGAGGGAGATACGCAGTATTTT. This encodes CASSPTSRLAGEGDTQYF.

The chain couples TRBV5-1 to TRBJ1-3, with D possibly being TRBD1 (5 bases). V was pared by 5 bases and J by 4 bases, with 16 bases between. CDR1 SGHRS and CDR2 YFSETQ come from the germline V gene. The CDR3 totals 15 residues. CDR3 residues: CASRRDPMDGNTIYF. The CDR3 bases are TGCGCCAGCAGGCGGGACCCAATGGACGGAAACACCATATATTTT.

In this sample, this clone turned up a few times. This chain links TRBV27 with TRBJ1-2; 7 bases match TRBD1. V trimming: 6 bases; J trimming: 3 bases; junction bases outside the gene matches: 4. Germline loops: CDR1 MNHEY, CDR2 SMNVEV (reference sequence). The CDR3 spans 13 residues. The CDR3 sequence: CASSSTGDYGYTF. The DNA for the CDR3 is TGTGCCAGCAGCTCCACAGGGGACTATGGCTACACCTTC.

The gene calls are TRBV18 and TRBJ2-3; the match to TRBD2 covers 12 bases. The CDR3 contains 16 residues. Germline V gives CDR1 KGHSH, CDR2 LQKENI. Trimming cost V 1 base and J 6 bases; bases outside gene matches: 5. The CDR3 DNA follows: TGTGCCAGCTCACCACAGAGACTAGCGGGAGCGGATACGCAGTATTTT. It codes for CASSPQRLAGADTQYF.

The rearrangement joins TRBV21-1 to TRBJ2-7; TRBD2 is the table's D call, not checked against the DNA. TRBV21-1 is termed a pseudogene. The CDR3 has 14 amino acids. DNA for the CDR3: TGTGCCAGCAGCAAAGCTAGCGGGAGGGGAGAGCAGTACTTC. This codes for CASSKASGRGEQYF.

The rearrangement links TRBV6-1 to TRBJ2-7; no clear D. The V gene lost 1 base and the J gene lost 3 bases, with 7 bases spanning the gap. The germline V gene encodes CDR1 MNHNS and CDR2 SASEGT. This CDR3 has 13 amino acids. CDR3 sequence: CASSEVSDYEQYF. For the CDR3, the DNA is TGTGCCAGCAGTGAAGTCAGTGACTACGAGCAGTACTTC.

This chain connects TRBV5-4 to TRBJ2-2; 11 nucleotides line up with TRBD2. The CDR3 has 18 residues. Germline CDR1 is SGHNT and CDR2 is YYREEE (reference sequence). The junction had 16 bases not matched to a gene; V was cut back by 4 bases and J by 8 bases. CDR3 in DNA: TGTGCCAGCAGCAGGAGAGTGGTAGCGGGAGGGCCGATTGGGGAGCTGTTTTTT. The encoded protein is CASSRRVVAGGPIGELFF. Supplemented by reference TRBV5-4 and TRBJ2-2, the full variable domain reads ETGVTQSPTHLIKTRGQQVTLRCSSQSGHNTVSWYQQALGQGPQFIFQYYREEENGRGNFPPRFSGLQFPNYSSELNVNALELDDSALYLCASSRRVVAGGPIGELFFGEGSRLTVL.

The chain is built from TRBV6-5 and TRBJ1-1, with no clear D. The V end was cut by 2 bases, the J end by 0 bases, with 1 base between. The CDR3 contains 12 residues. CDR1 is MNHEY, CDR2 SVGAGI, per germline. CDR3 nucleotide sequence: TGTGCCAGCAGTTACATGAACACTGAAGCTTTCTTT. Translation gives CASSYMNTEAFF.

This clone was picked up a small number of times. The chain uses TRBV7-9 and TRBJ1-1, with D possibly being TRBD1 (5 bases). The CDR3 has 17 amino acids. V was cut by 6 bases and J by 0 bases, with 20 bases left in between. Germline CDR1 SEHNR, CDR2 FQNEAQ (reference sequence). CDR3 amino acids: CASSPPPGGLMNTEAFF. The CDR3 DNA reads as TGTGCCAGCAGTCCTCCCCCCGGGGGACTCATGAACACTGAAGCTTTCTTT. The full variable domain, completed using reference TRBV7-9 and TRBJ1-1, is DTGVSQNPRHKITKRGQNVTFRCDPISEHNRLYWYRQTLGQGPEFLTYFQNEAQLEKSRLLSDRFSAERPKGSFSTLEIQRTEQGDSAMYLCASSPPPGGLMNTEAFFGQGTRLTVV.

This chain connects TRBV11-2 to TRBJ2-7, with D unclear. The CDR3 has 16 residues. Trimming removed 2 bases at V and 1 base at J, with 15 bases between. Germline CDR1 and CDR2: SGHAT and FQNNGV. CDR3 region: CASSLIEKVGSYEQYF. The CDR3 DNA reads TGTGCCAGCAGCTTAATCGAAAAGGTGGGATCCTACGAGCAGTACTTC. The full variable domain, rest sourced from reference TRBV11-2 and TRBJ2-7, is EAGVAQSPRYKIIEKRQSVAFWCNPISGHATLYWYQQILGQGPKLLIQFQNNGVVDDSQLPKDRFSAERLKGVDSTLKIQPAKLEDSAVYLCASSLIEKVGSYEQYFGPGTRLTVT.

A few counts support this clone. This chain uses TRBV29-1 with TRBJ1-5, with D unclear. Trimming shortened V by 4 bases and J by 4 bases, and 11 bases separated the two germline ends. In germline, CDR1 is SQVTM, CDR2 ANQGSEA. This CDR3 has 13 amino acids. CDR3 sequence (DNA): TGCAGCGTTGTAATCCCCCCTAATCAGCCCCAGCATTTT. Protein: CSVVIPPNQPQHF.

V usage is TRBV30 and J usage is TRBJ2-5; 12 bases are shared with TRBD2. The CDR3 spans 12 residues. The germline CDR1 and CDR2 sequences are GTSNPN and SVGIG (reference sequence). Unmatched junction bases numbered 0, after V lost 5 bases and J lost 5 bases. The CDR3 coding sequence is TGTGCCTGGGGACTAGCGGGGGAGACCCAGTACTTC. It codes for CAWGLAGETQYF. Full variable domain (remainder filled in from reference TRBV30 and TRBJ2-5): SQTIHQWPATLVQPVGSPLSLECTVEGTSNPNLYWYRQAAGRGLQLLFYSVGIGQISSEVPQNLSASRPQDRQFILSSKKLLLSDSGFYLCAWGLAGETQYFGPGTRLLVL.

The genes are TRBV5-6 and TRBJ2-7; D uncertain. Germline V gives CDR1 SGHDT, CDR2 YYEEEE. CDR3 length: 14 residues. Trimming pared 1 base from V and 2 bases from J, leaving 10 bases between. CDR3 nucleotides: TGTGCCAGCAGCTTGCCACCGGACGCCTACGAGCAGTACTTC. As protein: CASSLPPDAYEQYF.

The V call is TRBV4-1, the J call TRBJ2-3, with TRBD2 as a possible D gene (5 bases). The V gene lost 0 bases and the J gene lost 6 bases, with 10 bases spanning the gap. Germline V gene lookup returns CDR1 MGHRA and CDR2 YSYEKL. The CDR3 loop spans 14 amino acids. The CDR3 region is CASSQDGGADTQYF. The CDR3 DNA is TGCGCCAGCAGCCAAGATGGAGGTGCGGATACGCAGTATTTT.

J is TRBJ1-4 and V is TRBV6-6; D is ambiguous. Trimming stripped 6 bases from V and 8 bases from J, with 7 bases between. The length of the CDR3 is 11 residues. Germline V gene sequence: CDR1 MNHNY, CDR2 SVGAGI (reference sequence). CDR3 residues: CASRTTEKLFF. The CDR3 DNA follows: TGTGCCAGCAGAACGACGGAAAAACTGTTTTTT.

This clone was observed a few times. The chain joins TRBV6-6 to TRBJ1-2; 7 bases are shared with TRBD1. The CDR3 has 14 amino acids. Germline V lookup: CDR1 MNHNY, CDR2 SVGAGI (reference sequence). The trim removed 5 bases at V and 8 bases at J, leaving 11 bases unmatched. CDR3 amino acids: CASSPQGGSRGYTF. The CDR3 region has the DNA TGTGCCAGCAGTCCCCAGGGGGGGTCGAGGGGCTACACCTTC.

The rearrangement uses TRBV2 and TRBJ2-3; D might be TRBD2 (5 bases). The germline CDR1 and CDR2 sequences are SNHLY and FYNNEI. This CDR3 has 14 residues. Trimming cost V 0 bases and J 6 bases, with 10 bases left between them. As DNA, the CDR3 is TGTGCCAGCAGTGAAGCGCCGCGGGCGGATACGCAGTATTTT. Translation: CASSEAPRADTQYF.

The chain is built from TRBV27 and TRBJ2-5; 11 bases are shared with TRBD1. Gene TRBJ2-7 matches the end of the DNA better, so the J call may be wrong. The germline gives CDR1 MNHEY, CDR2 SMNVEV (reference sequence). The CDR3 is 16 residues long. The CDR3 sequence is CASSHRTGGGNYEQYF. CDR3 coding DNA: TGTGCCAGCAGTCACAGGACAGGGGGCGGTAATTACGAGCAGTACTTC.